Below, 24 T cell receptor beta chains from the same sample are listed, as sequenced in a study of T cell responses to AZD1222 COVID-19 vaccine. Assay used: immunoSEQ multiplex PCR; TCRdb lists only in-frame clones, some missing. This sample carries some 67,000 clones, roughly 85% of them seen once, and the ten largest clones take 5.5% to 7%. The sequencing here drew on peripheral blood, taken 28 days after the second AZD1222 dose. The receptors were sampled from an adult who received the AZD1222 COVID-19 vaccine.

This sequence joins TRBV3-1 (or the pseudogene TRBV3-2) and TRBJ2-5, with D perhaps being TRBD1 or TRBD2 (6 bases each). Between the trimmed V and J ends, which lost 0 bases and 5 bases, there was a span of 22 bases. The CDR3 runs to 18 residues. The V gene's germline CDR1 is LGHDT and CDR2 YNNKEL (reference sequence). This chain's CDR3 is CASSQENKGLRRGETQYF. The CDR3 DNA is TGTGCCAGCAGCCAAGAAAATAAGGGCCTCAGGAGGGGGGAGACCCAGTACTTC.

The chain employs TRBV25-1 and TRBJ1-2; D gene ambiguous. This CDR3 comprises 12 residues. With 5 bases removed from V and 1 base from J, the gap between germline ends came to 5 bases. Germline CDR1 and CDR2: MGHDK and SYGVNS. Here the CDR3 reads CASSYSNYGYTF. CDR3 coding DNA: TGTGCCAGCAGTTACAGTAACTATGGCTACACCTTC.

This rearrangement joins TRBV12-3 or TRBV12-4 to TRBJ2-5; TRBD2 is a possible D gene (6 bases). V was pared by 7 bases and J by 4 bases, with 13 bases between. The CDR3 covers 13 residues. The CDR3 spells CASTLLEGETQYF. Here the CDR3 DNA reads TGTGCCAGCACCTTATTGGAGGGAGAGACCCAGTACTTC.

This chain uses TRBV4-2 with TRBJ1-6; TRBD1 matches 9 bases. Germline V gene sequence: CDR1 LGHNA, CDR2 YNFKEQ. The CDR3 is 15 residues long. The ends lost 5 bases at V and 7 bases at J; junction bases unmatched: 6. The DNA for the CDR3 is TGTGCCAGCAGCGACCGGGACAGGGCGAATTCACCCCTCCACTTT. Amino acids: CASSDRDRANSPLHF.

This chain connects TRBV5-1 to TRBJ2-3, with a weak D call TRBD2 (5 bases). Germline assignment: CDR1 SGHRS and CDR2 YFSETQ. The germline V and J ends were trimmed by 0 bases and 4 bases, with 9 bases remaining between them. The CDR3 loop spans 14 amino acids. DNA for the CDR3: TGCGCCAGCAGCTTGGAGGGTAGCGCAGATACGCAGTATTTT. Protein product: CASSLEGSADTQYF.

This chain connects TRBV19 to TRBJ1-5; no clear D. The CDR3 length is 15 residues. V lost 3 bases and J lost 1, with 10 bases in between. Germline V gene data show CDR1 as LNHDA and CDR2 as SQIVND (reference sequence). The chain's CDR3 is CASSMLGTSNQPQHF. For the CDR3, the DNA is TGTGCCAGTAGTATGCTGGGAACAAGCAATCAGCCCCAGCATTTT. Looking up the rest from reference TRBV19 and TRBJ1-5 gives the full variable domain: DGGITQSPKYLFRKEGQNVTLSCEQNLNHDAMYWYRQDPGQGLRLIYYSQIVNDFQKGDIAEGYSVSREKKESFPLTVTSAQKNPTAFYLCASSMLGTSNQPQHFGDGTRLSIL.

CDR3 nucleotide sequence: TGCGCCAGCAGCTTAGAGGGAGGACGGTCGATATTGTACGAGCAGTACTTC. This gives the protein CASSLEGGRSILYEQYF. This sequence joins TRBV5-1 and TRBJ2-7, with a tentative D call TRBD2 (6 bases). V dropped 2 bases and J dropped 4 bases, with 22 bases sitting between them. The CDR3 covers 17 residues. Germline loops: CDR1 SGHRS, CDR2 YFSETQ.

V gene TRBV7-2 combines with J gene TRBJ1-3; the D is unclear. Trimming took 2 bases from V and 0 from J, leaving 5 bases between them. The CDR3 sequence is 14 residues long. CDR1 is SGHTA, CDR2 FQGNSA, per germline. The CDR3, as DNA: TGTGCCAGCAGCTTAAAACTCTCTGGAAACACCATATATTTT. Translation gives CASSLKLSGNTIYF. Variable domain in full (rest from reference TRBV7-2 and TRBJ1-3): GAGVSQSPSNKVTEKGKDVELRCDPISGHTALYWYRQSLGQGLEFLIYFQGNSAPDKSGLPSDRFSAERTGGSVSTLTIQRTQQEDSAVYLCASSLKLSGNTIYFGEGSWLTVV.

This clone was found once. The V gene is TRBV11-3, the J gene TRBJ2-3; the D gene is possibly TRBD1 (6 bases). The CDR3 sequence is 15 residues long. Germline V gene sequence: CDR1 SGHNT, CDR2 YENEEA. V was clipped by 5 bases and J by 4 bases, with 16 bases between them. In DNA form, the CDR3 reads TGTGCCAGCAGCACCTCCACAGGGACCGCAGATACGCAGTATTTT. Translated: CASSTSTGTADTQYF.

A remark on this clone: The CDR3 does not close with the conserved phenylalanine or tryptophan, likely indicating a read error. The DNA is left out, because the CDR3 cannot be placed on it with certainty; the CDR3 is given as TCRdb lists it. The chain couples TRBV1 to TRBJ1-6. TRBV1 is a listed pseudogene. Inclusive of both ends, the CDR3 amounts to 10 amino acids. The CDR3 reads CTSSQDPREI.

This chain links TRBV10-3 with TRBJ1-5; the D gene is possibly TRBD1 (6 bases). The germline V gene has CDR1 ENHRY and CDR2 SYGVKD. The CDR3 totals 13 residues. Between the trimmed V and J ends, which lost 10 bases and 7 bases, there was a span of 17 bases. CDR3 in amino acids: CATQGTGFQPQHF. The DNA of the CDR3 is TGTGCCACCCAAGGCACAGGGTTCCAGCCCCAGCATTTT.

The rearrangement uses TRBV11-3 and TRBJ2-7; D is perhaps TRBD2 (6 bases). V lost 0 bases, J lost 3 bases, and 12 bases lay in between. Per the germline V gene, CDR1 is SGHNT and CDR2 is YENEEA. The CDR3 spans 15 residues. In nucleotides, the CDR3 is TGTGCCAGCAGCTTAGAGGCGGGGCAGATCTACGAGCAGTACTTC. The encoded protein is CASSLEAGQIYEQYF.

V gene TRBV6-5 combines with J gene TRBJ2-5; 10 bases fit TRBD2. The CDR3 runs to 15 residues. Germline-derived CDR1 and CDR2 are MNHEY and SVGAGI. Germline trimming cut 6 bases from V and 6 bases from J; bases unmatched to any gene: 10. The CDR3 reads CASSLAGGLRQTQYF. The DNA of the CDR3 is TGTGCCAGCAGCTTAGCGGGGGGTCTCAGACAGACCCAGTACTTC.

The chain carries TRBV28 and TRBJ2-2; no reliable D call. This CDR3 has 12 amino acids. Germline V gives CDR1 MDHEN, CDR2 SYDVKM. V was cut by 1 base and J by 8 bases, with 5 bases left in between. As DNA, the CDR3 is TGTGCCAGCAGTTTATCGCGGGGGGAGCTGTTTTTT. This encodes CASSLSRGELFF.

This rearrangement joins TRBV6-5 to TRBJ2-7; the D gene is possibly TRBD1 (5 bases). Germline V CDR1 and CDR2: MNHEY, SVGAGI. The CDR3 spans 12 residues. Trimming removed 6 bases at V and 9 bases at J, with 15 bases between. The CDR3: CASSPNRFGQYF. The CDR3 DNA is TGTGCCAGCAGCCCGAACAGGTTCGGGCAGTACTTC.

This clone has a handful of counts. The rearrangement joins TRBV5-3 to TRBJ1-4; D is undetermined. TRBV5-3 is an ORF for which the function is uncertain. V was shortened by 4 bases and J by 0 bases, with 13 bases between the two germline ends. This CDR3 is 16 amino acids long. In DNA, the CDR3 is TGTGCCAGAAGCCCCCCCGGCCCCGCAACTAATGAAAAACTGTTTTTT. This codes for CARSPPGPATNEKLFF.

The chain links TRBV5-1 to TRBJ1-1, with D possibly TRBD1 on 5 matching bases. V was pared by 4 bases and J by 0 bases, with 10 bases between. Germline-derived CDR1 and CDR2 are SGHRS and YFSETQ. The CDR3 runs to 14 residues. The CDR3 nucleotides are TGCGCCAGCAGCCGGGGGATCATGAACACTGAAGCTTTCTTT. It encodes CASSRGIMNTEAFF.

This clone has a single count. This rearrangement joins TRBV19 to TRBJ1-2, with TRBD1 matching 7 bases. Germline CDR1 reads LNHDA; CDR2 reads SQIVND (reference sequence). Germline trimming cut 7 bases from V and 7 bases from J; bases unmatched to any gene: 6. The CDR3 spans 12 residues. This chain's CDR3 is CASTPTGIGYTF. Here the CDR3 DNA reads TGTGCCAGTACCCCGACAGGGATTGGCTACACCTTC.

This clone was detected once. This chain links TRBV18 with TRBJ1-1; D ambiguous. Trimming removed 0 bases at V and 0 bases at J, with 11 bases between. Per the germline V gene, CDR1 is KGHSH and CDR2 is LQKENI. The CDR3 spans 16 residues. The CDR3 DNA sequence: TGTGCCAGCTCACCACCGACTTCCCCCCTGAACACTGAAGCTTTCTTT. As protein: CASSPPTSPLNTEAFF.

The rearrangement joins TRBV19 to TRBJ1-1, with D possibly being TRBD1 (5 bases). The V gene lost 3 bases and the J gene lost 2 bases, with 10 bases spanning the gap. The germline CDR1 and CDR2 sequences are LNHDA and SQIVND (reference sequence). This CDR3 is built from 14 residues. As DNA, the CDR3 is TGTGCCAGTAGTATGTTCAGGGTAAACACTGAAGCTTTCTTT. Translating it yields CASSMFRVNTEAFF.

This clone was counted once. The chain recombines TRBV15 with TRBJ1-1; perhaps TRBD1 as D (5 bases). The germline V and J ends were trimmed by 1 base and 8 bases, with 8 bases remaining between them. Germline-derived CDR1 and CDR2 are LNHNV and YYDKDF (reference sequence). CDR3 size: 12 residues. CDR3 nucleotides: TGTGCCACCAGCAGAGCTTGGGGCGAAGCTTTCTTT. Encoded protein: CATSRAWGEAFF.

V gene TRBV28 combines with J gene TRBJ2-1, with D possibly being TRBD1 (6 bases). The CDR3 is made up of 16 amino acids. CDR1 and CDR2 from the germline V gene are MDHEN and SYDVKM. V was trimmed by 2 bases and J by 1 base, leaving 12 bases between them. The CDR3 bases are TGTGCCAGCAGTTTAACTTCAGGGGCATCCTACAATGAGCAGTTCTTC. This encodes CASSLTSGASYNEQFF.

This sequence joins TRBV9 and TRBJ2-1; D is undetermined. This CDR3 has 14 residues. V was pared by 4 bases and J by 0 bases, with 8 bases between. Germline CDR1 reads SGDLS; CDR2 reads YYNGEE. CDR3 residues: CASSFTDSYNEQFF. DNA of the CDR3: TGTGCCAGCAGCTTTACGGACTCCTACAATGAGCAGTTCTTC.

This clone occurred once. The chain couples TRBV19 to TRBJ2-1; D remains unclear. There are 15 residues in the CDR3. Trimming shortened V by 3 bases and J by 0 bases, and 9 bases separated the two germline ends. The germline CDR1 and CDR2 sequences are LNHDA and SQIVND (reference sequence). CDR3 in amino acids: CASSIEASSYNEQFF. CDR3 DNA: TGTGCCAGTAGTATTGAGGCTAGCTCCTACAATGAGCAGTTCTTC.